Sequencing of this TCR beta chain was carried out in a study of CD8+ T cells in alopecia areata. Study as a whole: Graft recipients were approximately 6-10-week-old female C3H/HeJ mice, and donor skin originated from roughly 6-13-month-old C3H/HeJ mice with spontaneous alopecia. Findings and limits, study-wide: Higher clonality was seen in lesional scalp than in normal scalp, especially in alopecia totalis/universalis.

Comment on this clone: The target antigen is unknown. Any gene name here is a mouse gene name. The CDR3 goes on 4 residues after the read ends, and that part is filled in from the germline J gene.

Isolated RNA was reverse transcribed into cDNA used as the sequencing template. Repertoires were generated with immunoSEQ multiplex PCR, while TCRdb's copy carries only in-frame clones and drops some. Singletons are absent from the sample, which has some 6,000 clones. The CDR3 runs to 16 residues. V gave up 0 bases and J gave up 1 base; unmatched junction bases: 6. Germline CDR1 NSHNY, CDR2 SYGAGN. Stated time point: mouse skin 6 weeks after grafting, around onset of hair loss. Biopsies came from recipient mouse skin at grafting, then 3 and 6 weeks later. This chain uses TRBV13-1 with TRBJ1-1; 7 bases line up with TRBD1. The sample was skin, taken at week 6. This receptor was obtained from a C3H/HeJ mouse with alopecia areata. This line is of MHC haplotype H2-k. Here the CDR3 reads CASSDAYRGGNTEVFF. The CDR3 bases that were read are TGTGCCAGCAGTGATGCCTACAGGGGAGGGAACACA.